This T cell receptor (beta chain) was captured in a study of long-term antiretroviral therapy in people with HIV (dated by TCRdb to between 2020 and 2023). For the wider study: Collection of the earliest samples took place about a decade ahead of the 2015 WHO recommendation for immediate ART, at a time when ART was typically delayed until CD4 counts fell. A retrospective serial study tested whether ART initiation and durable HIV suppression were associated with changes in peripheral blood TRB repertoire composition and diversity. A total of 150 to 200 cryopreserved PBMC samples were contributed to the cohort by 30 adults with confirmed HIV infection, with samples collected serially over a mean of approximately six years (range 1-12). About two fifths of the roughly 30 participants with HIV were female. No cross-contamination during QIAcube processing turned up in test extractions that ran a monoclonal T-cell line alongside approximately 35 polyclonal samples. What the research found in general, with its limitations: Because pre-ART samples had limited cell numbers, unsorted PBMC were profiled rather than sorted CD4+ and CD8+ T cells. At every time point, the repertoire was dominated by expanded TRB clones first identified before ART initiation, although this dominance fluctuated and, in many PLHIV, declined after ART. Limited PBMC availability meant only the TCR beta chain was sequenced, without alpha chain pairing. The samples were dated from about 2003 to 2018, and the ART regimens that were used may be less effective than current ART regimens. Compared with controls, HIV repertoires had narrower CDR3 length ranges, and the network structure pointed to an antigen-experienced repertoire that shifted only slightly toward naive after ART. A significant increase in TRB diversity was found to be associated with ART initiation, although TRB diversity was observed to remain significantly below that of transplant donor controls even after long-term ART. Inferences about post-ART repertoire changes are limited because no data were available on ART adherence, viral resistance or therapy changes.

Inclusion was restricted to participants for whom at least one PBMC sample before ART initiation and at least two post-ART samples were available. Every participant with HIV received treatment in the United States of America. Before DNA extraction, cryopreserved samples of about 0.95-10 million PBMC were thawed and then washed. At the time of the earliest PBMC sample for each participant with HIV, ages ranged from roughly 20 to 54 years. PBMC samples from each participant spanned 1-4 timepoints before ART initiation and 2-8 timepoints after ART initiation, with a median of 7 samples. For every participant, serial HIV viral load, CD4+ T-cell count, ART history and demographic data were obtained. Genomic DNA was extracted from unsorted PBMC with a Qiagen kit on a QIAcube, with processing performed in batches of 12 samples. The immunoSEQ hsTCRB v3.0 assay was used at survey level resolution to sequence the TRB variable region. TRB sequencing targeted a depth of roughly 35,000-50,000 T-cell genomes per sample. Pooled TRB libraries were sequenced on an Illumina MiSeq with a v3 150-cycle kit. The paper's data handling went like this. Repertoire analysis ran in R within a reproducible Nextflow workflow covering QC, data transformation and analysis. LymphoSeq2, an R package for exploring AIRR-Seq data, was used to implement custom analyses. A handful of samples that produced fewer than 5000 total TRB sequences were removed, so fewer than 200 HIV repertoires were analyzed. Of the approximately 190 retained HIV repertoires, almost 60 were collected before and more than 120 after ART initiation. Each repertoire was downsampled to 5000 TRB nucleotide sequences, and summary statistics were averaged across 100 downsampling iterations. TRB sequences were retained for analysis only if CDR3 regions of at least seven amino acids were present. A Shannon entropy-derived clonality score and the Gini coefficient were used to measure diversity. Repertoire networks linked the top 5000 CDR3 amino acid sequences whenever two sequences differed by an edit distance of one. Antigen specificity groups and MHC restriction were predicted for TRB CDR3 amino acid sequences with GLIPH2. CDR3 amino acid sequences were matched against VDJdb and McPAS-TCR to flag known CMV, EBV, HIV or tissue antigen associations. Pre-ART, post-ART and control groups were compared with Wilcoxon signed-rank tests and Holm-Bonferroni correction. Entries here come from immuneACCESS through TCRdb and include only in-frame sequences with V and J called. Some clones fail to appear in such tables; in the studies checked, an unresolved V gene covers under half of the shortfall, and the cause of the remainder is unknown. Clonal size and the V and J genes are those of that table, whereas D and trimming came from the DNA. The sample records 20,000 to 25,000 clones, roughly four fifths of which are singletons. 20% to 30% of the sample is held by the ten biggest clonotypes.

Only one count was recorded for this clone. The clone's antigen remains unknown. No much larger clone exists at a distance of one base, and base qualities are not known. This clonotype was sampled from a man aged 50 or older with HIV. The source material was unsorted PBMCs, sampled 0.4 years after starting antiretroviral therapy.

The base sequence is TGTGCCAGCTCAAACTATGGGGGGACTGAAGCTTTCTTT. Translated, this gives CASSNYGGTEAFF. This sequence uses TRBV18 and TRBJ1-1, with a tentative D gene TRBD1 over 5 matching bases. CDR1 KGHSH and CDR2 LQKENI were looked up in the germline V gene. The CDR3 sequence holds 13 residues, the cysteine and phenylalanine included. The read is trimmed to its CDR3 DNA, 39 bases read in frame from base 1. V is shortened by 5 bases, J by 5 bases, and the region joining them spans 12 bases.